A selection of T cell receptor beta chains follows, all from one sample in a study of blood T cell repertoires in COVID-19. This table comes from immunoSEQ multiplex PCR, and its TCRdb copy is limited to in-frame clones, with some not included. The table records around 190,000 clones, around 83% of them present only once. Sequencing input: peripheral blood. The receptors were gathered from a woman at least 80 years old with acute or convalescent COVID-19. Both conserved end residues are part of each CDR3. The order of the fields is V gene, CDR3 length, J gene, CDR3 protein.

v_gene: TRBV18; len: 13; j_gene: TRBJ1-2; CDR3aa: CASSPYPAESYTF
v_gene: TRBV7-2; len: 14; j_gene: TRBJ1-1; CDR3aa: CASSWGSVNTEAFF
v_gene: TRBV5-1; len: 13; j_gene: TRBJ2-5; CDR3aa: CASSQTDQETQYF
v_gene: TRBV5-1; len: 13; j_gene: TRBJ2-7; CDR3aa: CASSLLSAAEQYF
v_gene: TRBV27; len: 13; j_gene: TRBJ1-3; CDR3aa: CASSPAPGNTIYF
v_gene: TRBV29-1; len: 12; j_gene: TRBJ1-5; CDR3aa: CSVAGGNQPQHF
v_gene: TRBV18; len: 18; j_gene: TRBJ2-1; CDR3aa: CASSPPLARRSSYNEQFF
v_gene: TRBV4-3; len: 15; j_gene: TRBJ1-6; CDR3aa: CASSPDRAYNSPLHF
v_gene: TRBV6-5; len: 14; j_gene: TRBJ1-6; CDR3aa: CATLDRARGSPLHF
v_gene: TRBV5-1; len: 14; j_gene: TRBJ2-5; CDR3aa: CASSLGGGGETQYF
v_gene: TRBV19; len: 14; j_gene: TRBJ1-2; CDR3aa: CASSRGRGLYGYTF
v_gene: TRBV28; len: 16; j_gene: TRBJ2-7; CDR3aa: CASSFLYGTGTTKQYF